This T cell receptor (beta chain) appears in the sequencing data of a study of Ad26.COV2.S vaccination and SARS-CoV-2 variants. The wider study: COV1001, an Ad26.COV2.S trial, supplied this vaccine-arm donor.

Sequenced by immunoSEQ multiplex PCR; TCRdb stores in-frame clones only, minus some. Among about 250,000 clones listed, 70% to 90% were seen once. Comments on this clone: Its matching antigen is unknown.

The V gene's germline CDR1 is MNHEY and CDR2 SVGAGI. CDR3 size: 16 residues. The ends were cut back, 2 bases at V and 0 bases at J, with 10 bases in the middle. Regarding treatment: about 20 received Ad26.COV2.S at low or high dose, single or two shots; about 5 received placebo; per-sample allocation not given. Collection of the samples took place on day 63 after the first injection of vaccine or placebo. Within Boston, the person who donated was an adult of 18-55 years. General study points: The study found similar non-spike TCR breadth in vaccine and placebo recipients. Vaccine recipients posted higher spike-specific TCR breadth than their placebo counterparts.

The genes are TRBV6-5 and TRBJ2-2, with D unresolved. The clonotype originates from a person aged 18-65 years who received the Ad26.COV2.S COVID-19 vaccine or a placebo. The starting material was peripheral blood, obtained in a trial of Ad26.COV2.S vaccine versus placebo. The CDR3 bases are TGTGCCAGCAGTTACGAAAACGGCGCGAACACCGGGGAGCTGTTTTTT. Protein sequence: CASSYENGANTGELFF.